This entry concerns a single TCR beta chain. Its target is not known. The CDR3 consists of 19 residues. The V gene lost 0 bases and the J gene lost 4 bases, with 24 bases spanning the gap. The germline V gene encodes CDR1 LGHNA and CDR2 YNFKEQ. Cryopreserved PBMCs were the source of around 2 micrograms of genomic DNA, which went to TCR beta libraries. The entry originates in a study of cytotoxic CD8 clonotypes in ibrutinib-treated CLL. Sequenced by immunoSEQ multiplex PCR; TCRdb stores in-frame clones only, minus some. Among some 300,000 clones listed, around four fifths were seen once. The study, taken as a whole, reports: The study found clonality rose at ibrutinib response, then fell toward baseline at progression. Rare overall, public clonotypes shrank or held steady under therapy. Measured clonality at baseline was greater than in age-matched healthy donors and tracked with circulating CD8+ T-cell counts.

This clonotype was obtained from a human donor with chronic lymphocytic leukemia. The sequenced sample was PBMCs, obtained before ibrutinib treatment. This chain links TRBV4-2 with TRBJ1-2; D not resolved. CDR3 nucleotide sequence: TGTGCCAGCAGCCAAGAGGTAGGAGCGACGGGCACCTGGGGCTATGGCTACACCTTC. Translation gives CASSQEVGATGTWGYGYTF.